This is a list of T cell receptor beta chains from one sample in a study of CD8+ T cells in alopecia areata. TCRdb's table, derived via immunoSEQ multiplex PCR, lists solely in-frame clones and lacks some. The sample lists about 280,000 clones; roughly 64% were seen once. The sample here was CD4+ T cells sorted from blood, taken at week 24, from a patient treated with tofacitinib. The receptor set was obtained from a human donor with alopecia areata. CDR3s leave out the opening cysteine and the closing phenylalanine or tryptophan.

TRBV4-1	ASSLSGQGVADTQY
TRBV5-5	ASSLAGTRTDTQY
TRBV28	ASSIPDTQY
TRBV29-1	SGLPTPGLPNTEAF
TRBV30	AWSPGPNLYGYT
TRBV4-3	ASSQDRTGSVEQY
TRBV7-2	ASSSQFGNSYEQY
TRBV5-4	ASSRANEQF
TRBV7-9	ASRDRAFRPLGDTQY
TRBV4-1	ASSWTGNSYEQY
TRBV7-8	ASSSSRADTQY
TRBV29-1	SVEENRGETQY
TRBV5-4	ASSWRGGRLFSYNEQF
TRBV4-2	ASSQFTGYYEQY
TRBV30	AWTATGGGGYT
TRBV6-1	ASSEVWKRGATTDTQY
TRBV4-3	ASNQRTGDVQGYT
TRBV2	ASRSGTTDTQY
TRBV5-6	ASSLVQGGTIY
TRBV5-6	ASSVPGLAGRNEQF
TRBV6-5	ASSRADEQY
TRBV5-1	ASSLDRAYEQY
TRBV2	ASSPQGKGGYT
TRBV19	ASKTGGLINYGYT
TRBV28	ASRFNFAISPLH
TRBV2	ASRPDQGVGETQY
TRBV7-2	ASSLVGLQLAKNIQY
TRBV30	AWSSNGANVLT
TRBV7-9	ASSSTGTSGGTPNDEQF
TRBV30	AWSQRGPSQETQY
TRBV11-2	ASSPGTSQY
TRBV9	ASSVSQGDEKLF
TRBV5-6	ASSGEQGATNEKLF
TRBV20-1	SATQGKKLF
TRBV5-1	ASSLRWETQY